The entry that follows covers one T cell receptor beta chain sequence. Authors' methods: The assay estimated nucleated cells by amplifying reference gene primers. The method was immunoSEQ multiplex PCR; TCRdb's version includes in-frame clones alone and lacks a portion of them. Clone size and V and J calls were adopted from that table, with D and trimming inferred from the DNA. The profile covers about 42,000 clones, with 65% to 80% appearing a single time and about 27% taken by the ten largest. This record comes from a study of blood T cell repertoires in COVID-19. Study-wide background: From the United States, Italy and Spain came samples of acute and convalescent COVID-19. PBMCs, B-cell-depleted T cells, or T cells provided the cDNA or gDNA that made up the material.

J was trimmed by 5 bases and V by 4 bases; bases with no gene match: 5. CDR3 size: 14 residues. Germline CDR1 reads SGHAT; CDR2 reads FQNNGV. The sequenced material came from peripheral blood. The rearrangement links TRBV11-2 to TRBJ2-1, with 7 nucleotides matching TRBD2. This sequence originates from an elderly man with acute or convalescent COVID-19. Here the CDR3 DNA reads TGTGCCAGCAGCTATACTAGCGACCACAATGAGCAGTTCTTC. This codes for CASSYTSDHNEQFF.